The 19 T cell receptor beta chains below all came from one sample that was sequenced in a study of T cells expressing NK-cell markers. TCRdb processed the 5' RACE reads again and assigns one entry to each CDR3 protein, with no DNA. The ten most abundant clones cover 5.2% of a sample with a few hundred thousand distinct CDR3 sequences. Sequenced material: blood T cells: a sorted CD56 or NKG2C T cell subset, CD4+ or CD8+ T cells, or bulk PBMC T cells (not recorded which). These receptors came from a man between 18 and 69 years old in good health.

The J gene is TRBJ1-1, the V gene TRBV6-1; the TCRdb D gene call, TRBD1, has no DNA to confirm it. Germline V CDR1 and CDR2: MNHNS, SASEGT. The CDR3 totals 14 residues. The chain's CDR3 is CASSPRTARAEAFF.

CDR3 in amino acids: CASSFRSSGSGSYNEQFF. The chain is built from TRBV11-2 and TRBJ2-1; absent DNA, TCRdb's TRBD2 call cannot be checked. This CDR3 has 18 residues. Per germline, CDR1 SGHAT and CDR2 FQNNGV.

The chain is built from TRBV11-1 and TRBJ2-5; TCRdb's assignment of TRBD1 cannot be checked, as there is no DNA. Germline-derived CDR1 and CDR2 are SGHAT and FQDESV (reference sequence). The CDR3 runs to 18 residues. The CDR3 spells CASSQKLGIPGLQETQYF.

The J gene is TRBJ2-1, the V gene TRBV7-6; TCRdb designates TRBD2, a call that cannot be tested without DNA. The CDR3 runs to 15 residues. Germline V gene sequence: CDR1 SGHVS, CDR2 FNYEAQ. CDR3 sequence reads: CASSFRTSGGDEQFF.

The CDR3 protein is CAKSGGTYNEQFF. The chain uses TRBV19 and TRBJ2-1; there is no DNA to check the TCRdb D call of TRBD2. This CDR3 has 13 residues. CDR1 LNHDA and CDR2 SQIVND come from the germline V gene (reference sequence).

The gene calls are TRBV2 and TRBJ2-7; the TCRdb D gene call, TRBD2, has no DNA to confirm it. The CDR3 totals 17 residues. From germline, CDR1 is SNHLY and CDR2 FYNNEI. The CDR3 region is CASRSILRAGVTYEQYF.

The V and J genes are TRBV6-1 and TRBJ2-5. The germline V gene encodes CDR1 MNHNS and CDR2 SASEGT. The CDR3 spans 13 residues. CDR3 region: CASTVRSGGTQYF.

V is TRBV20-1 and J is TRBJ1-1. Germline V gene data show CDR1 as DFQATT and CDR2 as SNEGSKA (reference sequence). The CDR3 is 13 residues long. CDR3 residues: CSAVRRVGTEAFF.

CDR3 sequence: CAWSTPGTLFF. The rearrangement links TRBV30 to TRBJ2-2. Germline V gives CDR1 GTSNPN, CDR2 SVGIG (reference sequence). The length of the CDR3 is 11 residues.

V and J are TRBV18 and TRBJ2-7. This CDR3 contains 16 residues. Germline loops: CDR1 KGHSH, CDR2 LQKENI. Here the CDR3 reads CASSPPSGLLTYEQYF.

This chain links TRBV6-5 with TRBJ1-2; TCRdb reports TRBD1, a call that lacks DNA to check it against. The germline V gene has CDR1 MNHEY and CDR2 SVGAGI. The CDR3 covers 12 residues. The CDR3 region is CASSYQGVGYTF.

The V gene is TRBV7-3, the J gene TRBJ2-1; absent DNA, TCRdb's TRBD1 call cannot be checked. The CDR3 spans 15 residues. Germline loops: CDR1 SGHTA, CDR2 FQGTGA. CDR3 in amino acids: CASSLQGDLYNEQFF.

CDR3: CASSFRRHGVDTQYF. The V and J genes are TRBV5-4 and TRBJ2-3. The germline V gene has CDR1 SGHNT and CDR2 YYREEE (reference sequence). The CDR3 contains 15 residues. The whole variable domain, filled in from reference TRBV5-4 and TRBJ2-3, reads ETGVTQSPTHLIKTRGQQVTLRCSSQSGHNTVSWYQQALGQGPQFIFQYYREEENGRGNFPPRFSGLQFPNYSSELNVNALELDDSALYLCASSFRRHGVDTQYFGPGTRLTVL.

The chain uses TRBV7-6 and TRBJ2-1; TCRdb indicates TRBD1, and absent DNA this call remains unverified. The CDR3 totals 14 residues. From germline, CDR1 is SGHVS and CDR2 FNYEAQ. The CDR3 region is CASSLKAPWDEQFF.

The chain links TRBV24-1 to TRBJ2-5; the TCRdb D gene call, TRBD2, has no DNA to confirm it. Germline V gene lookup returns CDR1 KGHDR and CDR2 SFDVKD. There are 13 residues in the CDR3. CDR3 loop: CATSDGPQETQYF.

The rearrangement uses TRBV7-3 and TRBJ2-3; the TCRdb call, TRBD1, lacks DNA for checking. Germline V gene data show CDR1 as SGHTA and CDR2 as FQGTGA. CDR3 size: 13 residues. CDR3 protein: CASSSGTSDTQYF.

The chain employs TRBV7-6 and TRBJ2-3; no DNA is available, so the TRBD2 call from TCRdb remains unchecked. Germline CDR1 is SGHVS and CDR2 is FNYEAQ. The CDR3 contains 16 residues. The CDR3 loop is CASSRTSGGVRVAQYF. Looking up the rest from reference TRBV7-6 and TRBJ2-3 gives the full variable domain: GAGVSQSPRYKVTKRGQDVALRCDPISGHVSLYWYRQALGQGPEFLTYFNYEAQQDKSGLPNDRFSAERPEGSISTLTIQRTEQRDSAMYRCASSRTSGGVRVAQYFGPGTRLTVL.

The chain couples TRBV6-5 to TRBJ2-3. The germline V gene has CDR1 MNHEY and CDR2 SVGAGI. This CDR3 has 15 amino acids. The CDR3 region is CASSYFPSATDTQYF.

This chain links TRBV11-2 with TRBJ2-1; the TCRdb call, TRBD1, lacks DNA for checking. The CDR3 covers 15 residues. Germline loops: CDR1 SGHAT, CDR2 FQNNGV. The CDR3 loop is CASSLVNPRGNEQFF.